This is a list of T cell receptor beta chains from one sample in a study of blood T cell repertoires in COVID-19. Sequenced by immunoSEQ multiplex PCR; TCRdb stores in-frame clones only, minus some. The profile shows roughly 220,000 clones, 88% of them singletons. Sequencing used PBMCs or T cells enriched from blood (not recorded which). Every receptor here comes from a woman younger than 45 who had recovered from COVID-19. The CDR3 runs from the conserved cysteine through the conserved F or W. D genes are given only for firm matches. Clone size appears in some rows only: once, few, many, or a class for an expanded clone.

j_call d_call clone_size v_call cdr3_aa cdr3_nt
TRBJ1-2 NA once TRBV4-1 CASSQDWTAKGYGYTF TGCGCCAGCAGCCAAGACTGGACGGCAAAGGGGTATGGCTACACCTTC
TRBJ2-3 NA NA TRBV15 CATSREQPTTDTQYF TGTGCCACCAGCAGAGAACAGCCCACAACAGATACGCAGTATTTT
TRBJ2-7 TRBD2 NA TRBV11-2 CASSLDQTSGGTYEQYF TGTGCCAGCAGCTTAGACCAGACTAGCGGGGGAACCTACGAGCAGTACTTC
TRBJ2-1 NA NA TRBV12-5 CASGAGSYNEQFF TGTGCTAGTGGAGCAGGGTCCTACAATGAGCAGTTCTTC
TRBJ1-2 NA NA TRBV14 CASSHRGRPNYGYTF TGTGCCAGCAGCCACAGGGGAAGGCCCAACTATGGCTACACCTTC
TRBJ2-7 TRBD1 NA TRBV7-3 CASSSGPGQGAEEQYF TGTGCCAGCAGCTCAGGCCCGGGACAGGGGGCGGAAGAGCAGTACTTC
TRBJ1-6 TRBD1 NA TRBV11-2 CASSWDRYNSPLHF TGTGCCAGCAGCTGGGACAGGTATAATTCACCCCTCCACTTT
TRBJ1-2 TRBD1 NA TRBV5-1 CASSPTGGVGGYTF TGCGCCAGCAGCCCGACAGGGGGCGTCGGGGGCTACACCTTC
TRBJ2-3 TRBD2 NA TRBV5-8 CASSTGLAGYLRTDTQYF TGTGCCAGCAGCACCGGACTAGCGGGGTACCTGCGCACAGATACGCAGTATTTT
TRBJ2-2 TRBD1 NA TRBV19 CASSRQGADTGELFF TGTGCCAGCAGTCGTCAGGGGGCGGACACCGGGGAGCTGTTTTTT
TRBJ2-7 TRBD1 NA TRBV7-7 CASSLGQGPSYEQYF TGTGCCAGCAGCTTAGGACAGGGGCCCTCCTACGAGCAGTACTTC
TRBJ1-5 NA NA TRBV7-9 CASSLGGRNQPQHF TGTGCCAGCAGCTTAGGAGGGCGCAATCAGCCCCAGCATTTT
TRBJ2-7 TRBD1 NA TRBV11-1 CASSSNPGQYYEQYF TGTGCCAGCAGCTCTAATCCGGGACAGTACTACGAGCAGTACTTC
TRBJ1-2 NA once TRBV4-3 CASSQLYGDGYTF TGCGCCAGCAGCCAGCTCTACGGGGATGGCTACACCTTC
TRBJ1-1 NA once TRBV15 CATSREQLNRGERGHTEAFF TGTGCCACCAGCAGAGAGCAATTAAATCGCGGGGAACGAGGACACACTGAAGCTTTCTTT
TRBJ1-4 TRBD1 NA TRBV5-4 CASSGGRGRDEKLFF TGTGCCAGCAGCGGCGGCAGGGGGAGAGATGAAAAACTGTTTTTT
TRBJ1-2 NA once TRBV6-5 CASMEGNYGYTF TGTGCCAGCATGGAGGGGAACTATGGCTACACCTTC
TRBJ1-1 NA NA TRBV14 CASSQRMGGGTEAFF TGTGCCAGCAGCCAGCGAATGGGAGGGGGCACTGAAGCTTTCTTT
TRBJ1-6 TRBD1 few TRBV6-4 CASSVDRANSPLHF TGTGCCAGCAGTGTGGACAGGGCCAATTCACCCCTCCACTTT
TRBJ1-1 TRBD1 NA TRBV7-6 CASSSIQGAMTEAFF TGTGCCAGCAGTTCAATACAGGGGGCTATGACTGAAGCTTTCTTT
TRBJ1-5 NA NA TRBV5-6 CASSLSGGQPQHF TGTGCCAGCAGCTTGTCGGGGGGCCAGCCCCAGCATTTT
TRBJ2-1 NA NA TRBV9 CASSDGYEQFF TGTGCCAGCAGTGATGGCTATGAGCAGTTCTTC
TRBJ1-2 NA NA TRBV15 CATSSGQKYHF TGTGCCACCAGCAGCGGACAGAAATATCACTTC
TRBJ1-2 NA once TRBV5-5 CASSDDSLYGYTF TGTGCCAGCAGCGACGACAGCTTATATGGCTACACCTTC
TRBJ1-3 NA NA TRBV10-3 CAISESREKGNTIYF TGTGCCATCAGTGAGTCTAGGGAGAAAGGAAACACCATATATTTT
TRBJ1-5 TRBD1 NA TRBV19 CATRDRATDSNQPQHF TGTGCCACCCGGGACAGGGCAACCGATAGCAATCAGCCCCAGCATTTT
TRBJ2-5 NA NA TRBV7-2 CASSFSTPQETQYF TGTGCCAGCAGCTTTTCCACTCCGCAAGAGACCCAGTACTTC
TRBJ2-6 NA NA TRBV7-6 CASSPYASGANVLTF TGTGCCAGCAGCCCCTACGCCTCTGGGGCCAACGTCCTGACTTTC